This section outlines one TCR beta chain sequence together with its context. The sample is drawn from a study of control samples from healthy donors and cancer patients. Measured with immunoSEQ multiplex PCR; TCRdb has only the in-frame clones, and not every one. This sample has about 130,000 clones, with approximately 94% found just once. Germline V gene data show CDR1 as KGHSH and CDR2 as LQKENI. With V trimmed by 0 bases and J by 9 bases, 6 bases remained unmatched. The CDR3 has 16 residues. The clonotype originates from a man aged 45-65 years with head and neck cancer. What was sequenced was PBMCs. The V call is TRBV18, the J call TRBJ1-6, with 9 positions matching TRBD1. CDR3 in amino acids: CASSPPGTGYSSPLHF. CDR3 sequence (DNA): TGTGCCAGCTCACCACCAGGGACAGGGTACAGTTCACCCCTCCACTTT.